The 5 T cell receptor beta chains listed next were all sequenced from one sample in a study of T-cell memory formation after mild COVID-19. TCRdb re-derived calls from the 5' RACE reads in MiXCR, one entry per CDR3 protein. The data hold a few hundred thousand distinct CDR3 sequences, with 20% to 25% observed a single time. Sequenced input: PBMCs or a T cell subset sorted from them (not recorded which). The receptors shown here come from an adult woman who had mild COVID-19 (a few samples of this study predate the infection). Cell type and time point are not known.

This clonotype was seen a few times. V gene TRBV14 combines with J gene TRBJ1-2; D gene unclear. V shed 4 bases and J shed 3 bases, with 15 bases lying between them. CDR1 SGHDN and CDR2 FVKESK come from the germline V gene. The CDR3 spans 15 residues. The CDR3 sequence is CASSPITGSHYGYTF. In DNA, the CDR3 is TGTGCCAGCAGCCCGATCACGGGATCCCACTATGGCTACACCTTC.

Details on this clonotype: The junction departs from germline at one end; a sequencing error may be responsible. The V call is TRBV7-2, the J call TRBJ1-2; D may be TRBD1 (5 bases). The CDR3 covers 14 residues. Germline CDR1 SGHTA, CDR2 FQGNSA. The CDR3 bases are TGTGTCAGCAGCTTTATCGGGGGAAACTATGGCTACACCTTC. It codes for CVSSFIGGNYGYTF.

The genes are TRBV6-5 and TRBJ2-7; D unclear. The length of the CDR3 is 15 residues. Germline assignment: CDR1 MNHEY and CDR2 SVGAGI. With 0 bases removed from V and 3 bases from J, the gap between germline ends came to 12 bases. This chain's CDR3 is CASSYSINWDYEQYF. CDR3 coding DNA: TGTGCCAGCAGTTACTCGATCAACTGGGACTACGAGCAGTACTTC.

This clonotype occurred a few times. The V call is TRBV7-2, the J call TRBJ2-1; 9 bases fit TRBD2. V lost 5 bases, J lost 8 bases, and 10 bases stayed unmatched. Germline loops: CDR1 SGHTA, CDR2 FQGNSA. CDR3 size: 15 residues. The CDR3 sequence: CASSLSRTSAHEQFF. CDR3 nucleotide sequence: TGTGCCAGCAGCCTCTCCCGGACTAGCGCGCATGAGCAGTTCTTC.

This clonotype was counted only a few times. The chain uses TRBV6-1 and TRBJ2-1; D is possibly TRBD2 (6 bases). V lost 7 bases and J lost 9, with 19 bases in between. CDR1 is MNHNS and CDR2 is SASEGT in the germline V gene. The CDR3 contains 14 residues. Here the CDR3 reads CASIRGLGLGEQFF. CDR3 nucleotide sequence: TGTGCCAGCATTAGGGGACTCGGCTTAGGTGAGCAGTTCTTC.